A single sample is the source of the 13 T cell receptor beta chains below, sequenced in a study of tumor-infiltrating lymphocytes in primary liver carcinoma. The study co-extracted DNA and RNA from 20-30 mg of unsorted bulk tissue. Total RNA (roughly 0.45 ug) served as template for TCR beta cDNA synthesis primed by a constant-region primer. Libraries for TCR beta were built through three nested multiplex PCR rounds, which together made up a slightly modified ARM-PCR procedure. Amplification in the first two PCR rounds was performed using TRBV1-TRBV30 forward primers and a C-beta reverse primer for 10 cycles each. MiXCR, applied by TCRdb to the multiplex PCR reads, yields one record per CDR3 protein. Of approximately 42,000 distinct CDR3 sequences listed, more than 60% are singletons. The sample comprised tumor-adjacent normal liver tissue. The source is a woman in her twenties or thirties with primary liver carcinoma and hepatitis B virus infection.

About this clonotype: This may stem from a read error, because a much larger clone lies one nucleotide away. This chain links TRBV19 with TRBJ2-1, with D perhaps being TRBD1 or TRBD2 (5 bases each). The CDR3 consists of 13 residues. Germline V gene data show CDR1 as LNHDA and CDR2 as SQIVND (reference sequence). Trimming stripped 6 bases from V and 3 bases from J, with 9 bases between. CDR3 loop: CASRMGDYNEQFF. DNA for the CDR3: TGTGCCAGTAGAATGGGGGACTACAATGAGCAGTTCTTC.

This clonotype was observed many times. V and J are TRBV4-1 and TRBJ2-3, with TRBD1 identical over 9 bases. The CDR3 covers 16 residues. Germline assignment: CDR1 MGHRA and CDR2 YSYEKL. The trim removed 5 bases at V and 3 bases at J, leaving 9 bases unmatched. The CDR3 protein is CASSSGTGWRTDTQYF. CDR3 in DNA: TGCGCCAGCAGCTCCGGGACAGGGTGGAGGACAGATACGCAGTATTTT.

The V gene is TRBV21-1, the J gene TRBJ2-7; the table assigns TRBD1, which was not confirmed against the DNA. TRBV21-1 is flagged as a pseudogene. The CDR3 consists of 20 residues. The CDR3 loop reads CASSKSPRGVGRIPTYEQYF. The CDR3 DNA follows: TGTGCCAGCAGCAAATCCCCAAGGGGTGTGGGGCGCATCCCTACCTACGAGCAGTACTTC.

For this clonotype: At one boundary the junction diverges from the germline segment, which might be a read error. The J gene is TRBJ2-7, the V gene TRBV11-3, with TRBD1 matching over 7 bases. The CDR3 loop spans 16 amino acids. Per the germline V gene, CDR1 is SGHNT and CDR2 is YENEEA. CDR3 in amino acids: CDSNRAIGTVVYEQYF. The CDR3, as DNA: TGTGACAGCAACAGGGCGATAGGGACAGTCGTCTACGAGCAGTACTTC. Full variable domain (missing parts from reference TRBV11-3 and TRBJ2-7): EAGVVQSPRYKIIEKKQPVAFWCNPISGHNTLYWYLQNLGQGPELLIRYENEEAVDDSQLPKDRFSAERLKGVDSTLKIQPAELGDSAVYLCDSNRAIGTVVYEQYFGPGTRLTVT.

This chain connects TRBV29-1 to TRBJ2-7; weak D call: TRBD2 (5 bases). The ends were cut back, 6 bases at V and 5 bases at J, with 20 bases in the middle. Germline lookup yields CDR1 SQVTM and CDR2 ANQGSEA. This CDR3 is built from 14 residues. In DNA, the CDR3 is TGCAGCGTCGTTGGTGGCGGGCGTCCCCACGAGCAGTACTTC. This codes for CSVVGGGRPHEQYF.

This clonotype has more than one count but fewer than ten. One end of the junction varies from germline; a read error may be responsible. J is TRBJ1-5 and V is TRBV6-2 or TRBV6-3; D is possibly TRBD1 (6 bases). The CDR3 is 16 residues long. CDR1 is MNHEY and CDR2 is SVGEGT in the germline V gene. CDR3 region: CASSYSGAGSNQPQHF. As DNA, the CDR3 is TGTGCCAGCAGTTACTCGGGGGCGGGGAGCAATCAGCCCCAGCACTTT.

The V call is TRBV7-8, the J call TRBJ2-1, with a weak D call TRBD1 (6 bases). CDR1 and CDR2 from the germline V gene are SGHVS and FQNEAQ. The CDR3 has 16 amino acids. V lost 1 base and J 8 bases, leaving 18 bases between the germline ends. The CDR3 region is CASSLGRGRGKDEQFF. The CDR3, as DNA: TGTGCCAGCAGCTTAGGCCGGGGCAGGGGAAAGGATGAGCAGTTCTTC.

The chain uses TRBV6-5 and TRBJ1-6; D is unclear. This CDR3 spans 16 amino acids. V was trimmed by 9 bases and J by 4 bases, leaving 19 bases between them. Germline CDR1 is MNHEY and CDR2 is SVGAGI. The CDR3 is CARCKHSAIYNSPLHF. The CDR3 DNA reads as TGTGCCAGGTGTAAACACTCTGCCATATATAATTCACCCCTCCACTTT.

This clonotype was recorded at least ten times. The chain employs TRBV5-5 and TRBJ2-4; no firm D call. This CDR3 has 14 amino acids. V shed 1 base and J shed 0 bases, with 5 bases lying between them. Germline values: CDR1 SGHKS, CDR2 YYEKEE (reference sequence). The CDR3 here is CASSLIIAKNIQYF. As DNA, the CDR3 is TGTGCCAGCAGCTTGATCATAGCCAAAAACATTCAGTACTTC.

Note on this clonotype: Without the conserved terminal phenylalanine or tryptophan, this CDR3 likely stems from a read error. The J gene is TRBJ2-7, the V gene TRBV11-1, with D unclear. From germline, CDR1 is SGHAT and CDR2 FQDESV (reference sequence). CDR3 length: 14 residues. This CDR3 reads CVSSLSTASYEQYC. The DNA of the CDR3 is TGTGTCAGCAGTTTATCGACGGCCTCCTACGAGCAGTACTGC.

In its sample, this clonotype was seen a few times. A junction boundary mismatches the germline segment, possibly from a read error. The chain couples TRBV4-3 to TRBJ2-2; D is uncertain. There are 12 residues in the CDR3. Germline V gene data show CDR1 as LGHNA and CDR2 as YSLEER. The CDR3 loop reads CASRFGTGELFF. The CDR3 DNA sequence: TGTGCCAGCAGATTTGGCACGGGGGAGCTGTTTTTT.

This clonotype was picked up a small number of times. The chain joins TRBV9 to TRBJ2-7; D is ambiguous. The CDR3 has 15 amino acids. The V end was cut by 0 bases, the J end by 2 bases, with 12 bases between. The V gene's germline CDR1 is SGDLS and CDR2 YYNGEE. CDR3 loop: CASSVGDSGTYEQYF. The CDR3 DNA follows: TGTGCCAGCAGCGTAGGTGACTCCGGTACCTACGAGCAGTACTTC.

In regard to this clonotype: At one of its ends the junction is not consistent with the germline gene, which may arise from a read error. V and J are TRBV6-5 and TRBJ1-2, with no clear D. Germline loops: CDR1 MNHEY, CDR2 SVGAGI. CDR3 length: 13 amino acids. CDR3 DNA: TGTGCCAGCAGTTGCTCCGTCAGGCACGGCTACATCTTC. Translating it yields CASSCSVRHGYIF.